The TCR beta chain under discussion was sequenced for a study of T cell repertoires in cytomegalovirus infection. Study overall: Recently identified HLA-C-restricted and well-studied HLA-B-restricted CMV epitopes were used. Indicated by public TCR beta signatures were CMV infection and matching HLA type. General study points: Summed frequency of public TCR beta families distinguished CMV carriers with the relevant HLA. What dominated the ex vivo response were HLA-C-restricted CMV-specific TCR beta clonotypes.

A note on this clonotype: Its antigen is unidentified.

V was pared by 5 bases and J by 5 bases, with 10 bases of the junction left unmatched. The CDR3 length is 15 residues. Per the germline V gene, CDR1 is SGHTA and CDR2 is FQGNSA. One entry per CDR3 protein, called by TCRdb with MiXCR from the reads. The table has fewer than 650,000 distinct CDR3 sequences, almost 40% seen once; the top ten hold about 48%. The sequencing used cultured PBMCs, collected from culture after CMV antigen stimulation. The clonotype comes from a human donor in good health (CMV status not recorded). Some clones in this sample may be carry-over from other donors' samples. The genes are TRBV7-2 and TRBJ2-7; 9 bases are a match to TRBD2. Here the CDR3 reads CASSPTGGGGDEQYF. DNA of the CDR3: TGTGCCAGCAGCCCGACGGGCGGGGGGGGCGACGAGCAGTACTTC. The variable domain in full, with the rest retrieved from reference TRBV7-2 and TRBJ2-7, is GAGVSQSPSNKVTEKGKDVELRCDPISGHTALYWYRQSLGQGLEFLIYFQGNSAPDKSGLPSDRFSAERTGGSVSTLTIQRTQQEDSAVYLCASSPTGGGGDEQYFGPGTRLTVT.